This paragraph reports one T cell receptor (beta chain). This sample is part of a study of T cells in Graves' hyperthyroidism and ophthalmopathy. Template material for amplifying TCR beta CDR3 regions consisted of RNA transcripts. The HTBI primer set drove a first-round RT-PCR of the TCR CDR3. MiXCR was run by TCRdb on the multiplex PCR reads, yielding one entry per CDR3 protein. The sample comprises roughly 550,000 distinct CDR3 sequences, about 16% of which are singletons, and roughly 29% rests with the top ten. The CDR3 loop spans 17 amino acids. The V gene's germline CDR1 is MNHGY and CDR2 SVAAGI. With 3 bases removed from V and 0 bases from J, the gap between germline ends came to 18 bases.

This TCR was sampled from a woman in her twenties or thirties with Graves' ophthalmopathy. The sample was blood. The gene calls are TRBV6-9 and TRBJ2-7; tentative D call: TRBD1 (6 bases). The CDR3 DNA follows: TGTGCCAGCAGTTACCCCCTAGGGACACCGAGCTCCTACGAGCAGTACTTC. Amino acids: CASSYPLGTPSSYEQYF.